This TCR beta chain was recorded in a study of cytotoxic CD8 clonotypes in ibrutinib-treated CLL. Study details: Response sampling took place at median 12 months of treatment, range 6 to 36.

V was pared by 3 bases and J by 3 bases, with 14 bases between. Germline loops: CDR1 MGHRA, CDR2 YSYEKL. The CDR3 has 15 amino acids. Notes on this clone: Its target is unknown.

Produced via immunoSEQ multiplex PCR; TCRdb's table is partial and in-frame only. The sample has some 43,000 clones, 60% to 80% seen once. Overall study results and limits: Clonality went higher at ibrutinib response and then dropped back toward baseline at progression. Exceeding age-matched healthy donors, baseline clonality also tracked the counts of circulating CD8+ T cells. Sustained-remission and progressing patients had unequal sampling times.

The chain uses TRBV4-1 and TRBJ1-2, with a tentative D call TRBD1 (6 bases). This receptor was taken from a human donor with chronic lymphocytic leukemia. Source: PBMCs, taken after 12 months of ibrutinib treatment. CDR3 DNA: TGCGCCAGCAGCCACAGACAGGTAGGGGACTATGGCTACACCTTC. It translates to CASSHRQVGDYGYTF.